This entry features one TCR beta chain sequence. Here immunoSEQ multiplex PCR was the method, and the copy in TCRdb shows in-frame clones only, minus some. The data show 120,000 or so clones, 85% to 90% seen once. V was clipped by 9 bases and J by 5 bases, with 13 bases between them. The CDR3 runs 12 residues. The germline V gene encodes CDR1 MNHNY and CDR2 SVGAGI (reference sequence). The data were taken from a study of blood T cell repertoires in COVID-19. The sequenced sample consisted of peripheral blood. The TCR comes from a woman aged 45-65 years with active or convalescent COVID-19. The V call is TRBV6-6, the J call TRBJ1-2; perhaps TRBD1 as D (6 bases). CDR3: CASTQGRYGYTF. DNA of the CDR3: TGTGCCAGTACACAGGGCAGATATGGCTACACCTTC.